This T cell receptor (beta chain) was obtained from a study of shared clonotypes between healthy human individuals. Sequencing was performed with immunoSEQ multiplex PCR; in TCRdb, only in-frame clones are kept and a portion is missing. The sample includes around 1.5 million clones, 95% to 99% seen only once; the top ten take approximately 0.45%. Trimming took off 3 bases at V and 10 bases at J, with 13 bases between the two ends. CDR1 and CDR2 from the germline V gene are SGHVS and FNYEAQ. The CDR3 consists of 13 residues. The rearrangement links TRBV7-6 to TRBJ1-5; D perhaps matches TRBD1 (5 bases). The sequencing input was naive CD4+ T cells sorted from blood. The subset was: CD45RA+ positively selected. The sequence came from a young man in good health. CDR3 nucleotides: TGTGCCAGCAGCTTTGATGGGACGGGTCCCCAGCATTTT. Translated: CASSFDGTGPQHF.